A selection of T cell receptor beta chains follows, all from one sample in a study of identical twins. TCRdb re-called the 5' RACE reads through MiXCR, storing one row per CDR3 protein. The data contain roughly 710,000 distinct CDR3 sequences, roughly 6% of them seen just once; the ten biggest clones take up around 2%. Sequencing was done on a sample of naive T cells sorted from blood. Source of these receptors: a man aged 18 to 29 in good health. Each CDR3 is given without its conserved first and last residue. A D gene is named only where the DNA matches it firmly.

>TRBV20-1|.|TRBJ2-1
SASVYRASNNEQF
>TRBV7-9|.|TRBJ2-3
ASSLEGGRSTDTQY
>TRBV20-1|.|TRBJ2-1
SARDRDGRSSYNEQF
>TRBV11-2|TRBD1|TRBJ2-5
ASSLKKGADQETQY
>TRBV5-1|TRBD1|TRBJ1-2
ATHQDGTGPYGYT
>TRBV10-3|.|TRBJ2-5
AITRSHGETQY
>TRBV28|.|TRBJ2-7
ASSLKAGRSYEQY
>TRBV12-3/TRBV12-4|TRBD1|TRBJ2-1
ASDRGGNEQF
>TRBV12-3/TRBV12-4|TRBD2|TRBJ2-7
ASTVTSGGGFREQY
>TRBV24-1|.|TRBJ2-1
ATSDAPPAALINNEQF
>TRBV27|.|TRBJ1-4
ASSLEATNEKLF
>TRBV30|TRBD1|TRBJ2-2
AWKTGTGDRELF
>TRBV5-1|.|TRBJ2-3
ASSFGTAGDTQY
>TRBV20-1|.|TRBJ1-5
SARDLRGTQPQH
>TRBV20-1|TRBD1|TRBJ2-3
SAQSRQGQKDTQY
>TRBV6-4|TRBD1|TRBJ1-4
ASSPTGAGEKLF
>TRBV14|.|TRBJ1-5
ASSQSGRYQPQH
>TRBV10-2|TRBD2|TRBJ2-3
ASSQGLAARTDTQY
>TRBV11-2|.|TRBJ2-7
ASSIDRVTYEQY
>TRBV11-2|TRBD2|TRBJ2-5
ASSRLLAERETQY
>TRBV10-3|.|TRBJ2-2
AISEFTTRNTGELF
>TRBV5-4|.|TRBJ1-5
ASSVFSSNQPQH
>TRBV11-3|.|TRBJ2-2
ASSFGFSAALTGELF
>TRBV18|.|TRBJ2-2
ASSPPAMKAGELF
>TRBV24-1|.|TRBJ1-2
ATSDSKGPYGYT
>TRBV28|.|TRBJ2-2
ASLNRASTGELF
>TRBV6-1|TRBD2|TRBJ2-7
ASRLPGLADEY
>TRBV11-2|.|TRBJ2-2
ASTSGGAKAGELF
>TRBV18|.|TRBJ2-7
ASSSSPDSGQY